This T cell receptor beta chain derives from a study of cytomegalovirus exposure and HLA in healthy donors. General study findings and limits: Certain indistinguishable V segments, among them TRBV6-2 and TRBV6-3, were excluded.

Researchers ran the PCR with 60 Vbeta and 13 Jbeta primers. Here immunoSEQ multiplex PCR was the method, and the copy in TCRdb shows in-frame clones only, minus some. Counted here are about 100,000 clones, around 80% occurring once; the ten biggest clones make up more than 5%. J was trimmed by 6 bases and V by 4 bases; bases with no gene match: 3. The germline gives CDR1 GTSNPN, CDR2 SVGIG (reference sequence). There are 13 residues in the CDR3. Notes on this clone: Its matching antigen is unknown.

The sequenced material came from PBMCs. The receptor was derived from a man aged 40-55 years in good health and CMV-seropositive. The chain employs TRBV30 and TRBJ1-6, with TRBD1 matching over 7 bases. The CDR3 loop reads CAWTGQPNSPLHF. CDR3 nucleotide sequence: TGTGCCTGGACGGGACAGCCTAATTCACCCCTCCACTTT.